The text below deals with one T cell receptor (beta chain). The antigen is undetermined. The record originates from a study of somatic mutations in cytotoxic T cells in rheumatoid arthritis. Whole-study results and caveats: No significant CD8+ T-cell clonality difference was found between rheumatoid arthritis patients and age-matched controls.

Assay: immunoSEQ multiplex PCR; the TCRdb copy retains only in-frame clones and omits some. The data show some 11,000 clones, roughly three quarters seen once. V shed 0 bases and J shed 1 base, with 11 bases lying between them. The CDR3 has 16 residues. Germline V lookup: CDR1 KGHSH, CDR2 LQKENI. Researchers isolated CD4+ and CD8+ cells by positive magnetic bead selection and then checked their purity by flow cytometry. The rearrangement links TRBV18 to TRBJ2-3, with a tentative D call TRBD2 (5 bases). This clonotype originated in a man aged 50 to 59 in good health. Source material: CD8+ T cells sorted from blood. CDR3 protein: CASSPPTPGGTDTQYF. CDR3 nucleotide sequence: TGTGCCAGCTCACCACCGACACCCGGGGGCACAGATACGCAGTATTTT. Using reference TRBV18 and TRBJ2-3 for the parts outside the CDR3, the full variable domain is NAGVMQNPRHLVRRRGQEARLRCSPMKGHSHVYWYRQLPEEGLKFMVYLQKENIIDESGMPKERFSAEFPKEGPSILRIQQVVRGDSAAYFCASSPPTPGGTDTQYFGPGTRLTVL.